This TCR beta chain came from a study of monozygotic twins with inflammatory bowel disease. Whole-study results and caveats: Sharing of clonotypes with others was lower in IBD patients than in healthy twins, and this was especially so with disease activity. IBD patients showed reduced TCRbeta diversity (inverse Simpson) versus healthy co-twins.

This CDR3 is built from 16 residues. About this clonotype itself: Its antigen is not known.

There were eight separate reactions per sample in which cDNA was made. TCRdb re-called the 5' RACE reads and shows each CDR3 protein once, DNA omitted. Its clone listing holds about 330,000 distinct CDR3 sequences. This TCR was sampled from a human donor with ulcerative colitis or Crohn's disease, or a healthy co-twin of an affected twin (not recorded which). The sequenced sample consisted of blood. The chain employs TRBV12-3 or TRBV12-4 and TRBJ2-2; TCRdb's D call, TRBD1, is unchecked because there is no DNA. The CDR3 region is CASSSYPQENTGELFF.